The rows below give T cell receptor beta chains drawn from one sample of a study of post-analysis software for immune sequencing data. Each CDR3 protein is one row after TCRdb ran MiXCR on the PCR reads. Here the sample spans 400,000 to 500,000 distinct CDR3 sequences, 39% being singletons. Source material: blood. These TCRs come from a girl aged 2-10 years with multiple sclerosis. Both conserved end residues are part of each CDR3.

j_call: TRBJ1-4; v_call: TRBV7-6; cdr3_aa: CASSDTRDRGREKLFF
j_call: TRBJ2-2; v_call: TRBV12-3/TRBV12-4; cdr3_aa: CASSIMARGGAGELFF
j_call: TRBJ2-6; v_call: TRBV15; cdr3_aa: CATSFSGANVLTF
j_call: TRBJ2-7; v_call: TRBV6-5; cdr3_aa: CASSLQQGGEQYF
j_call: TRBJ1-5; v_call: TRBV30; cdr3_aa: CAWSLDSTQPQHF
j_call: TRBJ2-1; v_call: TRBV29-1; cdr3_aa: CSVEGGRAETYNEQFF
j_call: TRBJ2-1; v_call: TRBV4-1; cdr3_aa: CASSQDGVAGAPPYNERFF
j_call: TRBJ1-1; v_call: TRBV10-3; cdr3_aa: CAISAYAATNTEAFF
j_call: TRBJ2-5; v_call: TRBV5-1; cdr3_aa: CASSTSGPQETQYF
j_call: TRBJ2-1; v_call: TRBV12-3/TRBV12-4; cdr3_aa: CASSPGWVLSEQFF
j_call: TRBJ2-5; v_call: TRBV10-3; cdr3_aa: CATGRQETQYF
j_call: TRBJ2-3; v_call: TRBV2; cdr3_aa: CASSERPQLNTQYF
j_call: TRBJ2-1; v_call: TRBV4-3; cdr3_aa: CASSHGQGLNEQFF
j_call: TRBJ2-7; v_call: TRBV7-2; cdr3_aa: CASSLPKRLAGGSQYF
j_call: TRBJ2-1; v_call: TRBV15; cdr3_aa: CATSSTPGHTYNEQFF
j_call: TRBJ2-1; v_call: TRBV6-1; cdr3_aa: CASSKRDTLRANNEQFF
j_call: TRBJ2-1; v_call: TRBV6-5; cdr3_aa: CASSYGEASYNEQFF
j_call: TRBJ1-2; v_call: TRBV18; cdr3_aa: CASSLPGDYTF
j_call: TRBJ2-7; v_call: TRBV6-2/TRBV6-3; cdr3_aa: CASQGILYEQYF
j_call: TRBJ2-6; v_call: TRBV6-5; cdr3_aa: CASSSYGYSGANVLTF
j_call: -; v_call: TRBV14; cdr3_aa: CASSPPHRPYEQYF
j_call: TRBJ2-3; v_call: TRBV29-1; cdr3_aa: CSVGLVGRVLTDTQYF
j_call: TRBJ2-7; v_call: TRBV5-1; cdr3_aa: CASSWGTGAYEQYF
j_call: TRBJ1-2; v_call: TRBV10-3; cdr3_aa: CAISESPSGNYGYTF
j_call: TRBJ1-2; v_call: TRBV7-9; cdr3_aa: CVSSLEWLSPRDHTF
j_call: TRBJ2-3; v_call: TRBV20-1; cdr3_aa: CSARVAGLSHTQYF
j_call: TRBJ1-1; v_call: TRBV7-6; cdr3_aa: CASSPGVRGTEAFF
j_call: TRBJ2-3; v_call: TRBV6-1; cdr3_aa: CASSLDRGQWDTQYF
j_call: TRBJ2-7; v_call: TRBV6-1; cdr3_aa: CASSSLPGAYEQYF
j_call: TRBJ2-3; v_call: TRBV5-1; cdr3_aa: CASSPGTSGGPRRTDTQYF
j_call: TRBJ2-5; v_call: TRBV20-1; cdr3_aa: CSASGSPTETQYF
j_call: TRBJ2-1; v_call: TRBV5-1; cdr3_aa: CASSLGFLAGGPRDEQFF
j_call: TRBJ2-7; v_call: TRBV20-1; cdr3_aa: CSASPGQGGYEQYF
j_call: TRBJ1-2; v_call: TRBV11-2; cdr3_aa: CASSPRPISYGYTF
j_call: TRBJ2-3; v_call: TRBV20-1; cdr3_aa: CSATGPGRIDTQYF
j_call: TRBJ2-1; v_call: TRBV10-3; cdr3_aa: CAIRRDGQGVNEQFF
j_call: TRBJ2-6; v_call: TRBV6-2/TRBV6-3; cdr3_aa: CASSMSSGANVLTF
j_call: TRBJ2-1; v_call: TRBV6-1; cdr3_aa: CASSTLHGAIRGDEQFF
j_call: TRBJ2-7; v_call: TRBV7-9; cdr3_aa: CASSLSGQGISLYEQYF
j_call: TRBJ2-1; v_call: TRBV9; cdr3_aa: CASSVGGVAQFF
j_call: TRBJ2-6; v_call: TRBV29-1; cdr3_aa: CSVSGPGANVLTF
j_call: TRBJ2-1; v_call: TRBV7-8; cdr3_aa: CASSWSSGGLGQWQFF
j_call: TRBJ1-1; v_call: TRBV29-1; cdr3_aa: CSAGGPEAFF
j_call: TRBJ2-3; v_call: TRBV4-1; cdr3_aa: CASSQGPGQGIDTQYF
j_call: TRBJ1-5; v_call: TRBV27; cdr3_aa: CASSLQGRSNQPQHF
j_call: TRBJ2-7; v_call: TRBV27; cdr3_aa: CASSKTGHVYEQYF
j_call: TRBJ2-2; v_call: TRBV7-2; cdr3_aa: CASSLRRGDNTGELFF
j_call: TRBJ2-7; v_call: TRBV4-2; cdr3_aa: CASSQEYRTGGRRGNYEQYF
j_call: TRBJ2-1; v_call: TRBV7-6; cdr3_aa: CASSLSGGGVNNEQFF
j_call: TRBJ2-1; v_call: TRBV5-1; cdr3_aa: CASRQSAVSSYNEQFF
j_call: TRBJ2-1; v_call: TRBV12-3/TRBV12-4; cdr3_aa: CATKLAGGAYNEQFF
j_call: TRBJ2-3; v_call: TRBV5-6; cdr3_aa: CASSLYGGGPTDTQYF
j_call: TRBJ2-5; v_call: TRBV4-2; cdr3_aa: CASSRRTSGGFLAETQYF
j_call: TRBJ2-5; v_call: TRBV20-1; cdr3_aa: CSASDSYQETQYF
j_call: TRBJ1-2; v_call: TRBV6-6; cdr3_aa: CASSYQQGGGYGSTF
j_call: TRBJ2-6; v_call: TRBV10-3; cdr3_aa: CAISGWVVLGRQSSGANVLTF
j_call: -; v_call: TRBV29-1; cdr3_aa: CSVGGSVMETQYF
j_call: TRBJ2-7; v_call: TRBV29-1; cdr3_aa: CSVADRGNTYEQYF
j_call: TRBJ2-1; v_call: TRBV2; cdr3_aa: CASGDSSRDEQFF
j_call: TRBJ2-1; v_call: TRBV7-9; cdr3_aa: CASSSGRSNVGNYNEQFF